This entry concerns a single T cell receptor beta chain. A read error may produce the germline difference seen at one junction end. These data belong to a study of blood T cells in healthy people across ages. The CDR3 is 13 amino acids. Germline V CDR1 and CDR2: SGHVS, FNYEAQ. A J-beta primer mix and a sample-barcoded 5' primer were used in a second PCR of roughly 7 to 12 cycles. TCRdb processed the 5' RACE reads anew with MiXCR; each CDR3 protein has one entry. This sample has over 550,000 distinct CDR3 sequences, with 25% to 30% found just once. The chain is built from TRBV7-6 and TRBJ2-7, with a tentative D call TRBD2 (5 bases). Source material: blood. The TCR originated in an elderly woman in good health. The CDR3 coding sequence is TGTGTCAGCAGCCGAGGGAGCTCCTACGAGCAGTACTTC. This translates into CVSSRGSSYEQYF.